These 16 T cell receptor beta chains were all obtained from the same sample, sequenced in a study of T cell responses to AZD1222 COVID-19 vaccine. This table comes from immunoSEQ multiplex PCR, and its TCRdb copy is limited to in-frame clones, with some not included. The table shows 140,000 or so clones, with around 88% occurring only once. Source: peripheral blood, taken on day 0 of AZD1222 vaccination. The receptor set was obtained from an adult in good health.

The chain couples TRBV5-4 to TRBJ1-1, with TRBD1 matching over 9 bases. There are 15 residues in the CDR3. Germline V gene data show CDR1 as SGHNT and CDR2 as YYREEE (reference sequence). J was trimmed by 0 bases and V by 3 bases; bases with no gene match: 3. The chain's CDR3 is CASSWDRAVNTEAFF. CDR3 coding DNA: TGTGCCAGCAGCTGGGACAGGGCGGTGAACACTGAAGCTTTCTTT.

The J gene is TRBJ2-1, the V gene TRBV19, with 9 bases fitting TRBD2. This CDR3 contains 14 residues. With V trimmed by 3 bases and J by 9 bases, 6 bases remained unmatched. Looked up from germline, CDR1 is LNHDA and CDR2 is SQIVND (reference sequence). Here the CDR3 DNA reads TGTGCCAGTAGTATGCAGGGACTAGCAGTTGAGCAGTTCTTC. It specifies CASSMQGLAVEQFF.

This clone has more than one count but fewer than ten. The genes are TRBV6-5 and TRBJ2-7; D is unresolved. V lost 6 bases, J lost 3 bases, and 9 bases lay in between. Germline CDR1 and CDR2: MNHEY and SVGAGI. The CDR3 length is 12 residues. CDR3 sequence reads: CASSSQLYEQYF. The CDR3 DNA sequence: TGTGCCAGCAGCTCTCAGCTCTACGAGCAGTACTTC.

A few counts support this clone. The J gene is TRBJ2-2, the V gene TRBV19, with TRBD2 as a possible D gene (6 bases). The germline V gene encodes CDR1 LNHDA and CDR2 SQIVND (reference sequence). V lost 4 bases, J lost 3 bases, and 12 bases lay in between. This CDR3 is 15 amino acids long. The CDR3 loop is CASSKGREYTGELFF. CDR3 DNA sequence: TGTGCCAGTAGTAAGGGACGGGAGTACACCGGGGAGCTGTTTTTT.

This chain joins TRBV18 and TRBJ1-1; D unclear. Germline assignment: CDR1 KGHSH and CDR2 LQKENI. The V and J ends lost 3 bases and 0 bases respectively, with 8 bases between them. The CDR3 is 14 residues long. The CDR3 nucleotides read TGTGCCAGCTCACCGACACAAATGAACACTGAAGCTTTCTTT. Protein product: CASSPTQMNTEAFF.

There are a few counts of this clone. The chain combines TRBV5-1 with TRBJ1-5; 8 nucleotides match TRBD1. Germline CDR1 and CDR2: SGHRS and YFSETQ. V was pared by 0 bases and J by 6 bases, with 11 bases of the junction left unmatched. This CDR3 is built from 17 residues. For the CDR3, the DNA is TGCGCCAGCAGCTTGGAATCCAGGGGGCGGGTTGGTCAGCCCCAGCATTTT. Encoded protein: CASSLESRGRVGQPQHF.

V and J are TRBV7-8 and TRBJ1-2; 8 nucleotides match TRBD1. V was pared by 2 bases and J by 1 base, with 12 bases of the junction left unmatched. The CDR3 contains 18 residues. Per germline, CDR1 SGHVS and CDR2 FQNEAQ. DNA of the CDR3: TGTGCCAGCAGCTTAATGCGGGGACAGGTTTCTAGTAACTATGGCTACACCTTC. Residues: CASSLMRGQVSSNYGYTF.

The V gene is TRBV9, the J gene TRBJ2-1; D perhaps matches TRBD2 (5 bases). V shed 4 bases and J shed 2 bases, with 13 bases lying between them. Germline CDR1 reads SGDLS; CDR2 reads YYNGEE. This CDR3 has 15 amino acids. CDR3 in DNA: TGTGCCAGCAGCCCTCCAAGCGGAGCCTACAATGAGCAGTTCTTC. Its protein product is CASSPPSGAYNEQFF. The variable domain in full, with the rest retrieved from reference TRBV9 and TRBJ2-1, is DSGVTQTPKHLITATGQRVTLRCSPRSGDLSVYWYQQSLDQGLQFLIQYYNGEERAKGNILERFSAQQFPDLHSELNLSSLELGDSALYFCASSPPSGAYNEQFFGPGTRLTVL.

This chain links TRBV9 with TRBJ2-1, with 8 bases identical to TRBD2. Per the germline V gene, CDR1 is SGDLS and CDR2 is YYNGEE. J lost 3 bases, V lost 4 bases, and 9 bases had no gene match. The CDR3 consists of 16 residues. The CDR3 loop reads CASSPSSREVYNEQFF. CDR3 DNA: TGTGCCAGCAGCCCGAGTTCGCGGGAGGTCTACAATGAGCAGTTCTTC.

The chain carries TRBV19 and TRBJ2-6; no firm D call. The CDR3 consists of 14 residues. Germline V CDR1 and CDR2: LNHDA, SQIVND (reference sequence). Trimming removed 11 bases at V and 1 base at J, with 12 bases between. DNA for the CDR3: TGTGCCTCTTGTTGGGGATCTGGGGCCAACGTCCTGACTTTC. Translated: CASCWGSGANVLTF.

The chain joins TRBV15 to TRBJ1-1, with unresolved D. Trimming took 0 bases from V and 5 from J, leaving 7 bases between them. Per germline, CDR1 LNHNV and CDR2 YYDKDF (reference sequence). CDR3 length equals 13 residues. CDR3 DNA sequence: TGTGCCACCAGCAGAGACAGGTCTACTGAAGCTTTCTTT. Its protein product is CATSRDRSTEAFF.

The chain carries TRBV30 and TRBJ1-1; D is ambiguous. CDR1 is GTSNPN and CDR2 is SVGIG in the germline V gene (reference sequence). This CDR3 contains 14 residues. V was shortened by 2 bases and J by 11 bases, with 21 bases between the two germline ends. CDR3 protein: CAWSTDLKQQVAFF. In DNA, the CDR3 is TGTGCCTGGAGTACAGACCTTAAACAGCAAGTGGCTTTCTTT.

The chain is built from TRBV10-3 and TRBJ1-2; D ambiguous. The V end lost 3 bases, the J end lost 6 bases, and 11 bases lay between the germline ends. The germline CDR1 and CDR2 sequences are ENHRY and SYGVKD. The length of the CDR3 is 13 residues. In nucleotides, the CDR3 is TGTGCCATCAGTGAAGGTAACAGAAATGGCTACACCTTC. Its protein product is CAISEGNRNGYTF.

The V gene is TRBV20-1, the J gene TRBJ1-5, with no clear D. CDR3 length equals 11 residues. Germline CDR1 and CDR2: DFQATT and SNEGSKA (reference sequence). The V end lost 4 bases, the J end lost 5 bases, and 6 bases lay between the germline ends. The CDR3 bases are TGCAGTGCTATGGGTGATCAGCCCCAGCATTTT. This encodes CSAMGDQPQHF.

CDR3 nucleotide sequence: TGTGCCAGCTCACCACAGGACAGCCATGGCTACACCTTC. Encoded protein: CASSPQDSHGYTF. V gene TRBV18 combines with J gene TRBJ1-2, with D perhaps matching TRBD1 (6 bases). The CDR3 has 13 amino acids. CDR1 and CDR2 (germline): KGHSH, LQKENI. V lost 1 base and J 6 bases, leaving 9 bases between the germline ends.

This clone was picked up one time. V is TRBV4-3 and J is TRBJ1-5; D gene unclear. The CDR3 is 15 amino acids. The V end was cut by 0 bases, the J end by 2 bases, with 8 bases between. Germline V CDR1 and CDR2: LGHNA, YSLEER. The CDR3: CASSQDDGGNQPQHF. CDR3 in DNA: TGCGCCAGCAGCCAAGATGACGGGGGCAATCAGCCCCAGCATTTT.